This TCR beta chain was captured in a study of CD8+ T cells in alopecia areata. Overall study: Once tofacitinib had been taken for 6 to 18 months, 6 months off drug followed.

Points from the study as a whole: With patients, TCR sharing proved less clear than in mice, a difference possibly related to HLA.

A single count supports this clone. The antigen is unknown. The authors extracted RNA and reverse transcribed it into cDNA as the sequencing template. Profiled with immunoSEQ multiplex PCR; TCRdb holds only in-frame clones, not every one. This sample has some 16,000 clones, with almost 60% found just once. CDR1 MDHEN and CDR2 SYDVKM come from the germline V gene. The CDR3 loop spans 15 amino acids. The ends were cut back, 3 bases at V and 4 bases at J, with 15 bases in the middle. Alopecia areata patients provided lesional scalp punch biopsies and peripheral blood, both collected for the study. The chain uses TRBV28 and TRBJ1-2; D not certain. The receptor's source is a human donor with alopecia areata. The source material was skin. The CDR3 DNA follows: TGTGCCAGCAGTTTTACCCAAAATACGGTCTATGGCTACACCTTC. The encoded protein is CASSFTQNTVYGYTF.